This T cell receptor beta chain was captured by sequencing in a study of T cell responses to AZD1222 COVID-19 vaccine. Between the trimmed V and J ends, which lost 1 base and 4 bases, there was a span of 4 bases. Per germline, CDR1 MNHNS and CDR2 SASEGT. This CDR3 comprises 12 residues. Regarding this clone: Its antigen is currently unknown. Other DNA variants within this sample encode the same CDR3.

The method was immunoSEQ multiplex PCR; TCRdb's version includes in-frame clones alone and lacks a portion of them. The sample holds approximately 110,000 clones, about 86% seen once. The study's findings and limits: There were mostly white British donors and more females than males, and clonal diversity was possibly underestimated.

This specimen was peripheral blood, taken on day 0 of AZD1222 vaccination. The sequence was collected from an adult in good health. The V and J genes are TRBV6-1 and TRBJ1-2; no firm D call. DNA of the CDR3: TGTGCCAGCAGTGAAGGGTTCTATGGCTACACCTTC. Amino acid sequence: CASSEGFYGYTF.